This T cell receptor (beta chain) comes out of a study of OX40 agonist ivuxolimab in advanced cancers. About this clone: This same CDR3 is encoded by further DNA sequences in the sample.

Clones were read by immunoSEQ multiplex PCR, and TCRdb kept only the in-frame ones, dropping some. Of about 66,000 clones detected, roughly nine tenths appear once; the ten largest clones hold more than 13%. The ends lost 5 bases at V and 15 bases at J; junction bases unmatched: 12. The CDR3 totals 13 residues. Germline-derived CDR1 and CDR2 are WNHNN and SYGVQD (reference sequence). V is TRBV10-1 and J is TRBJ2-1; 8 bases fit TRBD2. Here the sequenced sample was CD4+ or CD8+ T cells sorted from blood, taken in a trial of the OX40 agonist ivuxolimab. This TCR was recovered from an adult with an advanced solid tumor such as melanoma, head and neck, liver or kidney cancer. The CDR3 protein is CASSPTTSGDPFF. In DNA, the CDR3 is TGCGCCAGCAGTCCCACTACTAGCGGAGACCCGTTCTTC.